These 10 T cell receptor beta chains were sequenced from one sample in a study of T cell responses to AZD1222 COVID-19 vaccine. Measured with immunoSEQ multiplex PCR; TCRdb has only the in-frame clones, and not every one. The sample carries roughly 120,000 clones, around 86% recorded once. The source material was peripheral blood, sampled 28 days after the second AZD1222 dose. The receptors were gathered from an adult who received the AZD1222 COVID-19 vaccine.

This chain uses TRBV18 with TRBJ2-6; D unresolved. This CDR3 has 15 residues. V shed 0 bases and J shed 1 base, with 4 bases lying between them. Germline V CDR1 and CDR2: KGHSH, LQKENI. DNA for the CDR3: TGTGCCAGCTCACCACCGGGTTCTGGGGCCAACGTCCTGACTTTC. It encodes CASSPPGSGANVLTF. Full variable domain (missing parts from reference TRBV18 and TRBJ2-6): NAGVMQNPRHLVRRRGQEARLRCSPMKGHSHVYWYRQLPEEGLKFMVYLQKENIIDESGMPKERFSAEFPKEGPSILRIQQVVRGDSAAYFCASSPPGSGANVLTFGAGSRLTVL.

The sample holds one count of this clone. The V gene is TRBV28, the J gene TRBJ1-1; D unclear. Trimming pared 5 bases from V and 0 bases from J, leaving 10 bases between. There are 14 residues in the CDR3. In germline, CDR1 is MDHEN, CDR2 SYDVKM. The CDR3 region has the DNA TGTGCCAGCAGTCGACCCTCTTTGAACACTGAAGCTTTCTTT. Amino acids: CASSRPSLNTEAFF.

The chain recombines TRBV20-1 with TRBJ2-2, with unresolved D. The germline gives CDR1 DFQATT, CDR2 SNEGSKA (reference sequence). This CDR3 has 11 residues. V lost 5 bases to trimming and J lost 7 bases, with 8 bases between them. CDR3 bases: TGCAGTGCTTCTAGGGTCGGGGAGCTGTTTTTT. Its protein product is CSASRVGELFF.

The V call is TRBV13, the J call TRBJ2-5; D gene unclear. V lost 5 bases and J lost 7, with 11 bases in between. This CDR3 has 12 residues. CDR1 is PRHDT and CDR2 is FYEKMQ in the germline V gene (reference sequence). The CDR3 loop is CASSPKAGTQYF. In nucleotides, the CDR3 is TGTGCCAGCAGCCCTAAGGCCGGGACCCAGTACTTC. Filled out from reference TRBV13 and TRBJ2-5, the complete variable domain reads AAGVIQSPRHLIKEKRETATLKCYPIPRHDTVYWYQQGPGQDPQFLISFYEKMQSDKGSIPDRFSAQQFSDYHSELNMSSLELGDSALYFCASSPKAGTQYFGPGTRLLVL.

The chain employs TRBV28 and TRBJ2-5; TRBD2 is a possible D gene (6 bases). Germline assignment: CDR1 MDHEN and CDR2 SYDVKM. The ends were cut back, 4 bases at V and 5 bases at J, with 17 bases in the middle. The CDR3 runs to 15 residues. The CDR3 loop reads CASSSGGVDGETQYF. The CDR3 nucleotides are TGTGCCAGCAGTTCCGGGGGTGTTGACGGGGAGACCCAGTACTTC.

The V gene is TRBV5-1, the J gene TRBJ2-3, with 8 bases lining up with TRBD2. From germline, CDR1 is SGHRS and CDR2 YFSETQ. This CDR3 comprises 15 residues. V gave up 10 bases and J gave up 0 bases; unmatched junction bases: 10. CDR3 DNA sequence: TGCGCCTCTTCCCGGAGCGGGGGCAGCACAGATACGCAGTATTTT. This gives the protein CASSRSGGSTDTQYF.

The rearrangement joins TRBV5-6 to TRBJ2-7; D possibly corresponds to TRBD2 (6 bases). This CDR3 contains 13 residues. Trimming shortened V by 4 bases and J by 4 bases, and 12 bases separated the two germline ends. The V gene's germline CDR1 is SGHDT and CDR2 YYEEEE. Here the CDR3 reads CASSGRWDYEQYF. CDR3 nucleotide sequence: TGTGCCAGCAGCGGGAGGTGGGATTACGAGCAGTACTTC.

V gene TRBV12-3 or TRBV12-4 combines with J gene TRBJ2-1; TRBD2 aligns across 7 bases. The V segment lost 3 bases and the J segment 7 bases; nucleotides outside the gene matches: 3. CDR3 length equals 13 residues. The CDR3 protein is CASSLGGVNEQFF. The CDR3 DNA reads as TGTGCCAGCAGTTTGGGGGGGGTAAATGAGCAGTTCTTC.

The chain combines TRBV7-9 with TRBJ2-6; D may match TRBD1 or TRBD2 (5 bases each). CDR3 length: 17 residues. Trimming shortened V by 5 bases and J by 4 bases, and 18 bases separated the two germline ends. Germline values: CDR1 SEHNR, CDR2 FQNEAQ (reference sequence). The CDR3 sequence: CASSGSVGGSGANVLTF. CDR3 DNA sequence: TGTGCCAGCAGCGGGAGCGTTGGGGGTTCCGGGGCCAACGTCCTGACTTTC.

The chain carries TRBV30 and TRBJ1-6; a weak D match, TRBD1 (5 bases). Trimming stripped 3 bases from V and 5 bases from J, with 11 bases between. From germline, CDR1 is GTSNPN and CDR2 SVGIG (reference sequence). This CDR3 is built from 14 residues. The CDR3 DNA sequence: TGTGCCTGGAGGAACAGGATCGATAATTCACCCCTCCACTTT. This sequence encodes CAWRNRIDNSPLHF.